One and the same sample provided the 8 T cell receptor beta chains below, sequenced in a study of spatial heterogeneity in lung cancer. Via MiXCR, TCRdb re-called the 5' RACE reads, giving one row per CDR3 protein. Here the sample spans roughly 9,900 distinct CDR3 sequences, about 8.6% being singletons. As to time point: sample taken at primary tumor resection. Sequencing was performed on whole RNA extracted from tumor and nontumor lung tissue, or from frozen PBMC, and the material was left unsorted. The sample consisted of PBMCs, taken at surgery. The origin of the receptors is a male donor with early-stage non-small cell lung cancer.

This clonotype appeared many times. The gene calls are TRBV14 and TRBJ1-1; no reliable D call. V gave up 1 base and J gave up 8 bases, with 5 bases separating them. CDR1 is SGHDN and CDR2 is FVKESK in the germline V gene. The CDR3 is 11 amino acids. The CDR3 loop reads CASSQGAEAFF. CDR3 nucleotides: TGTGCCAGCAGCCAAGGAGCGGAAGCTTTCTTT.

This clonotype was counted at least ten times. The V call is TRBV5-6, the J call TRBJ2-1, with 9 bases lining up with TRBD1. Germline CDR1 reads SGHDT; CDR2 reads YYEEEE. The V gene end was trimmed by 3 bases and the J gene end by 1 base; junction bases not matched to a gene: 5. This CDR3 has 16 residues. DNA for the CDR3: TGTGCCAGCAGCTCAATACAGGGGGCGTCCTACAATGAGCAGTTCTTC. The encoded protein is CASSSIQGASYNEQFF.

This clonotype was observed many times. The chain couples TRBV5-6 to TRBJ2-7, with D tentatively TRBD2 (6 bases). Trimming cost V 4 bases and J 0 bases, with 11 bases left between them. Germline V gene data show CDR1 as SGHDT and CDR2 as YYEEEE. The CDR3 is made up of 14 amino acids. The CDR3 loop reads CASSGTGSSYEQYF. CDR3 nucleotide sequence: TGTGCCAGCAGCGGGACTGGAAGCTCCTACGAGCAGTACTTC.

This clonotype was found many times. The chain combines TRBV7-9 with TRBJ2-2; D assignment may be TRBD1 or TRBD2 (5 bases each). V was shortened by 5 bases and J by 1 base, with 11 bases between the two germline ends. Germline loops: CDR1 SEHNR, CDR2 FQNEAQ (reference sequence). The CDR3 runs to 15 residues. The CDR3 region is CASSPPGRNTGELFF. The CDR3 DNA sequence: TGTGCCAGCAGCCCCCCAGGGAGGAACACCGGGGAGCTGTTTTTT.

This clonotype is labeled as large. The chain couples TRBV6-5 to TRBJ1-2; the match to TRBD1 covers 7 bases. The germline V gene encodes CDR1 MNHEY and CDR2 SVGAGI. This CDR3 contains 15 residues. V trimming: 6 bases; J trimming: 4 bases; junction bases outside the gene matches: 11. The CDR3 loop reads CASSLSTGTVYGYTF. CDR3 sequence (DNA): TGTGCCAGCAGCCTTAGTACCGGGACAGTCTATGGCTACACCTTC.

The V call is TRBV4-2, the J call TRBJ1-5, with D perhaps TRBD1 (5 bases). Germline assignment: CDR1 LGHNA and CDR2 YNFKEQ. V lost 0 bases and J lost 11, with 14 bases in between. This CDR3 has 14 amino acids. The CDR3 sequence is CASSQEGDSDAQHF. CDR3 sequence (DNA): TGTGCCAGCAGCCAAGAAGGGGACTCCGATGCCCAGCATTTT.

This clonotype was detected ten times or more. The rearrangement links TRBV6-2 or TRBV6-3 to TRBJ1-2; no firm D call. The CDR3 loop spans 15 amino acids. The germline V gene has CDR1 MNHEY and CDR2 SVGEGT. V shed 2 bases and J shed 4 bases, with 14 bases lying between them. The CDR3 loop reads CASSYVPGGLYGYTF. DNA of the CDR3: TGTGCCAGCAGTTACGTGCCAGGAGGGCTCTATGGCTACACCTTC.

This clonotype is labeled medium-sized. The genes are TRBV28 and TRBJ2-2, with a weak D call TRBD1 (6 bases). This CDR3 has 15 residues. Trimming stripped 2 bases from V and 2 bases from J, with 9 bases between. Germline CDR1 reads MDHEN; CDR2 reads SYDVKM. Written as DNA, the CDR3 is TGTGCCAGCAGTTTAGGGGGCGCAAACACCGGGGAGCTGTTTTTT. Amino acids: CASSLGGANTGELFF.